This is a list of T cell receptor beta chains from one sample in a study of CD8+CD57+ T cells in acquired aplastic anemia. TCRdb analysed the reads with MiXCR anew, one entry per CDR3 protein. The repertoire has around 430,000 distinct CDR3 sequences, roughly a third of them found once; the top ten carry around 0.82%. The sample consisted of sorted CD4+, CD8+, or CD8+CD57+ T cells (not recorded which) from PBMCs. These receptors all come from a human donor with aplastic anemia. Both conserved end residues are part of each CDR3. The order of the fields is clone size, V gene, D gene, J gene, CDR3 protein, CDR3 DNA. D genes are given only for firm matches. Where a row states a size, it is once, few, many or the class of an expanded clone; other rows omit it.

abundance: many
v_gene: TRBV7-7
d_gene: TRBD1
j_gene: TRBJ2-7
CDR3aa: CASSLAGGEYEQYF
CDR3nt: TGTGCTAGCAGCTTAGCAGGGGGAGAGTACGAGCAGTACTTC

abundance: few
v_gene: TRBV15
d_gene: NA
j_gene: TRBJ2-7
CDR3aa: CATSRDLGGSYEQYF
CDR3nt: TGTGCCACCAGCAGAGATCTCGGGGGCTCATACGAGCAGTACTTC

abundance: many
v_gene: TRBV18
d_gene: NA
j_gene: TRBJ2-7
CDR3aa: CASSQLPTPAYEQYF
CDR3nt: TGTGCCAGCTCGCAACTACCAACGCCAGCCTACGAGCAGTACTTC

abundance: NA
v_gene: TRBV12-3/TRBV12-4
d_gene: TRBD1
j_gene: TRBJ1-6
CDR3aa: CASSRDRVAYNSPLHF
CDR3nt: TGTGCCAGCAGCCGTGACAGGGTTGCCTATAATTCACCCCTCCACTTT

abundance: few
v_gene: TRBV6-1
d_gene: TRBD1
j_gene: TRBJ1-2
CDR3aa: CASSPGGFDGYTF
CDR3nt: TGTGCCAGCAGCCCAGGGGGTTTCGATGGCTACACCTTC

abundance: NA
v_gene: TRBV5-1
d_gene: NA
j_gene: TRBJ1-6
CDR3aa: CASSLSGEKNSPLRF
CDR3nt: TGCGCCAGCTCACTATCGGGAGAGAAGAATTCACCCCTCCGCTTT

abundance: few
v_gene: TRBV2
d_gene: NA
j_gene: TRBJ1-4
CDR3aa: CASSLRGKDEKLFF
CDR3nt: TGTGCCAGCAGTTTAAGAGGGAAAGATGAAAAACTGTTTTTT

abundance: NA
v_gene: TRBV5-1
d_gene: TRBD2
j_gene: TRBJ2-7
CDR3aa: CASSSFTSGRTYEQYF
CDR3nt: TGCGCCAGCAGCTCGTTTACTAGCGGGAGAACCTACGAGCAGTACTTC

abundance: few
v_gene: TRBV20-1
d_gene: NA
j_gene: TRBJ1-5
CDR3aa: CSASMGRLPRNQPQHF
CDR3nt: TGCAGTGCTAGTATGGGACGCCTACCGAGGAATCAGCCCCAGCATTTT

abundance: NA
v_gene: TRBV6-1
d_gene: NA
j_gene: TRBJ2-3
CDR3aa: CASSLEGLGGTDTQYF
CDR3nt: TGTGCCAGCAGCTTGGAGGGGTTAGGAGGCACAGATACGCAGTATTTT

abundance: many
v_gene: TRBV2
d_gene: NA
j_gene: TRBJ2-5
CDR3aa: CASSEQGQETQYF
CDR3nt: TGTGCCAGCAGTGAGCAGGGCCAAGAGACCCAGTACTTC

abundance: NA
v_gene: TRBV28
d_gene: NA
j_gene: TRBJ2-7
CDR3aa: CASTSDTNEQYF
CDR3nt: TGTGCCAGCACCTCCGACACAAACGAGCAGTACTTC

abundance: NA
v_gene: TRBV3-1
d_gene: NA
j_gene: TRBJ2-6
CDR3aa: CASSGGRSGANVLTF
CDR3nt: TGTGCCAGCAGCGGGGGGCGATCTGGGGCCAACGTCCTGACTTTC

abundance: once
v_gene: TRBV29-1
d_gene: TRBD1
j_gene: TRBJ1-2
CDR3aa: CSVGQDYNYGYTF
CDR3nt: TGCAGCGTAGGACAGGATTATAACTATGGCTACACCTTC

abundance: NA
v_gene: TRBV2
d_gene: NA
j_gene: TRBJ1-2
CDR3aa: CASILNPGYGYTF
CDR3nt: TGTGCCAGCATCCTCAACCCTGGTTATGGCTACACCTTC

abundance: once
v_gene: TRBV20-1
d_gene: TRBD2
j_gene: TRBJ2-5
CDR3aa: CSARGRAGEETQYF
CDR3nt: TGCAGTGCTAGAGGTCGAGCGGGAGAAGAGACCCAGTACTTC

abundance: few
v_gene: TRBV6-1
d_gene: NA
j_gene: TRBJ1-5
CDR3aa: CASSELNQPQHF
CDR3nt: TGTGCCAGCAGTGAACTAAATCAGCCCCAGCATTTT

abundance: NA
v_gene: TRBV6-6
d_gene: NA
j_gene: TRBJ2-5
CDR3aa: CASSYWRGQQETQYF
CDR3nt: TGTGCCAGCAGTTACTGGAGGGGGCAACAAGAGACCCAGTACTTC

abundance: many
v_gene: TRBV19
d_gene: TRBD1
j_gene: TRBJ2-5
CDR3aa: CASMGGQGGETQYF
CDR3nt: TGTGCCAGTATGGGGGGACAGGGTGGGGAGACCCAGTACTTC

abundance: few
v_gene: TRBV6-1
d_gene: TRBD1
j_gene: TRBJ2-5
CDR3aa: CASSTMTGGPSETQYF
CDR3nt: TGTGCCAGCAGTACAATGACAGGGGGCCCTTCGGAGACCCAGTACTTC

abundance: NA
v_gene: TRBV10-2
d_gene: NA
j_gene: TRBJ2-2
CDR3aa: CASSETRYAYELFF
CDR3nt: TGCGCCAGCAGCGAAACTAGATACGCCTACGAGCTGTTTTTT

abundance: NA
v_gene: TRBV29-1
d_gene: NA
j_gene: TRBJ2-6
CDR3aa: CSVSGADTEAF
CDR3nt: TGCAGCGTTTCTGGGGCGGACACTGAAGCTTTC

abundance: NA
v_gene: TRBV7-6
d_gene: NA
j_gene: TRBJ2-7
CDR3aa: CASRRKSGRATDEQYF
CDR3nt: TGTGCCAGCAGGAGGAAATCCGGGCGGGCGACGGACGAGCAGTACTTC

abundance: many
v_gene: TRBV7-9
d_gene: TRBD1
j_gene: TRBJ1-5
CDR3aa: CASSSPGQTRPQHF
CDR3nt: TGTGCCAGCAGCTCCCCGGGACAGACGCGGCCCCAGCATTTT

abundance: few
v_gene: TRBV4-1
d_gene: NA
j_gene: TRBJ1-2
CDR3aa: CASSQVFPGNYGYTF
CDR3nt: TGCGCCAGCAGCCAAGTTTTTCCGGGAAACTATGGCTACACCTTC

abundance: few
v_gene: TRBV9
d_gene: NA
j_gene: TRBJ1-1
CDR3aa: CASSVRGELNTEAFF
CDR3nt: TGTGCCAGCAGCGTTAGGGGAGAATTGAACACTGAAGCTTTCTTT

abundance: once
v_gene: TRBV27
d_gene: TRBD2
j_gene: TRBJ2-7
CDR3aa: CASSLRTSGSLSYEQYF
CDR3nt: TGTGCCAGCAGTCTCCGGACTAGCGGGAGCCTTTCCTACGAGCAGTACTTC

abundance: NA
v_gene: TRBV25-1
d_gene: TRBD1
j_gene: TRBJ2-7
CDR3aa: CASTGQGASYEQYF
CDR3nt: TGTGCCAGCACGGGACAGGGGGCCTCCTACGAGCAGTACTTC

abundance: many
v_gene: TRBV25-1
d_gene: TRBD1
j_gene: TRBJ2-2
CDR3aa: CASSGPTGGTGELFF
CDR3nt: TGTGCCAGCAGTGGTCCCACAGGGGGGACCGGGGAGCTGTTTTTT

abundance: many
v_gene: TRBV29-1
d_gene: NA
j_gene: TRBJ1-1
CDR3aa: CSVEERNTEAFF
CDR3nt: TGCAGCGTTGAGGAGAGGAACACTGAAGCTTTCTTT

abundance: NA
v_gene: TRBV2
d_gene: NA
j_gene: TRBJ2-1
CDR3aa: CASTIQGDSYNEQFF
CDR3nt: TGTGCCAGCACCATCCAAGGAGATTCCTACAATGAGCAGTTCTTC

abundance: many
v_gene: TRBV2
d_gene: NA
j_gene: TRBJ1-6
CDR3aa: CASSVTGAGNSPLHF
CDR3nt: TGTGCCAGCAGTGTGACGGGGGCAGGTAATTCACCCCTCCACTTT

abundance: NA
v_gene: TRBV20-1
d_gene: NA
j_gene: TRBJ1-4
CDR3aa: CSARAEGTGVNEKLFF
CDR3nt: TGCAGTGCTAGAGCAGAGGGGACGGGGGTTAATGAAAAACTGTTTTTT

abundance: few
v_gene: TRBV20-1
d_gene: NA
j_gene: TRBJ2-4
CDR3aa: CSASSLDSRGGIQYF
CDR3nt: TGCAGTGCTAGTAGTTTAGATTCAAGGGGTGGTATTCAGTACTTC

abundance: few
v_gene: TRBV19
d_gene: NA
j_gene: TRBJ2-1
CDR3aa: CASSIFAGSLYNEQFF
CDR3nt: TGTGCCAGTAGTATATTCGCGGGTTCTCTCTACAATGAGCAGTTCTTC

abundance: few
v_gene: TRBV6-4
d_gene: NA
j_gene: TRBJ2-2
CDR3aa: CASSTETNTGELFF
CDR3nt: TGTGCCAGCAGTACAGAGACGAACACCGGGGAGCTGTTTTTT

abundance: NA
v_gene: TRBV20-1
d_gene: NA
j_gene: TRBJ1-6
CDR3aa: CSARDRRQPGVSGINSPLHF
CDR3nt: TGCAGTGCTAGAGACAGAAGACAGCCCGGAGTTTCAGGCATCAATTCACCCCTCCACTTT

abundance: many
v_gene: TRBV19
d_gene: TRBD1
j_gene: TRBJ1-5
CDR3aa: CASTITWTGNHQPQHF
CDR3nt: TGTGCCAGTACAATTACCTGGACAGGGAATCATCAGCCCCAGCATTTT

abundance: NA
v_gene: TRBV15
d_gene: NA
j_gene: TRBJ2-1
CDR3aa: CASSHGRDKYYNEQFF
CDR3nt: TGTGCCAGCAGCCACGGGCGGGACAAATACTACAATGAGCAGTTCTTC

abundance: many
v_gene: TRBV19
d_gene: NA
j_gene: TRBJ1-2
CDR3aa: CASTRGIRDYTF
CDR3nt: TGTGCCAGTACACGGGGCATTAGGGACTACACCTTC

abundance: few
v_gene: TRBV11-2
d_gene: TRBD2
j_gene: TRBJ2-3
CDR3aa: CASSQSAGTITDTQYF
CDR3nt: TGTGCCAGCAGCCAAAGCGCCGGGACTATAACAGATACGCAGTATTTT

abundance: NA
v_gene: TRBV2
d_gene: NA
j_gene: TRBJ1-2
CDR3aa: CASSDLWDGGYTF
CDR3nt: TGTGCCAGCAGTGACCTGTGGGACGGTGGCTACACCTTC

abundance: NA
v_gene: TRBV5-1
d_gene: NA
j_gene: TRBJ1-1
CDR3aa: CASSDGPGGTTEAFF
CDR3nt: TGCGCCAGCAGCGATGGACCGGGGGGCACCACTGAAGCTTTCTTT

abundance: NA
v_gene: TRBV3-1
d_gene: NA
j_gene: TRBJ1-3
CDR3aa: CASTQWPDGNTIYF
CDR3nt: TGTGCCAGCACCCAGTGGCCAGACGGAAACACCATATATTTT

abundance: many
v_gene: TRBV15
d_gene: NA
j_gene: TRBJ2-1
CDR3aa: CATSRTGTYSSYNEQFF
CDR3nt: TGTGCCACCAGCAGAACAGGTACCTATAGCTCCTACAATGAGCAGTTCTTC

abundance: NA
v_gene: TRBV25-1
d_gene: TRBD1
j_gene: TRBJ1-2
CDR3aa: CASSLTRGRWYGYTF
CDR3nt: TGTGCCAGCAGTTTAACGAGGGGGCGATGGTATGGCTACACCTTC

abundance: few
v_gene: TRBV25-1
d_gene: TRBD1
j_gene: TRBJ1-1
CDR3aa: CASSFGTGGGYTEAFF
CDR3nt: TGTGCCAGCAGTTTTGGGACAGGGGGCGGGTACACTGAAGCTTTCTTT

abundance: NA
v_gene: TRBV6-5
d_gene: NA
j_gene: TRBJ1-1
CDR3aa: CASSYQSGNTEAFF
CDR3nt: TGTGCCAGCAGTTACCAGTCGGGGAACACTGAAGCTTTCTTT

abundance: many
v_gene: TRBV20-1
d_gene: TRBD1
j_gene: TRBJ2-7
CDR3aa: CSQRGLGEQYF
CDR3nt: TGCAGTCAGAGGGGGCTAGGGGAGCAGTACTTC

abundance: many
v_gene: TRBV24-1
d_gene: NA
j_gene: TRBJ2-5
CDR3aa: CATSDSGLGGQETQYF
CDR3nt: TGTGCCACCAGTGATTCGGGACTGGGTGGACAAGAGACCCAGTACTTC

abundance: few
v_gene: TRBV2
d_gene: NA
j_gene: TRBJ2-1
CDR3aa: CASFGGNGQFF
CDR3nt: TGTGCCAGCTTTGGGGGGAATGGGCAGTTCTTC

abundance: NA
v_gene: TRBV30
d_gene: NA
j_gene: TRBJ2-3
CDR3aa: CAWSQTGWTDTQYF
CDR3nt: TGTGCCTGGAGTCAAACAGGGTGGACAGATACGCAGTATTTT

abundance: many
v_gene: TRBV19
d_gene: NA
j_gene: TRBJ2-4
CDR3aa: CASSQSGEDIQYF
CDR3nt: TGTGCCAGTAGTCAGTCAGGGGAGGACATTCAGTACTTC

abundance: NA
v_gene: TRBV6-1
d_gene: TRBD1
j_gene: TRBJ1-2
CDR3aa: CASNRERQGGAGYTF
CDR3nt: TGTGCCAGCAACCGAGAAAGACAGGGGGGCGCTGGCTACACCTTC

abundance: NA
v_gene: TRBV25-1
d_gene: TRBD1
j_gene: TRBJ1-1
CDR3aa: CASSPGTGAWGNEAFF
CDR3nt: TGCGCCAGCAGCCCCGGGACAGGGGCCTGGGGGAATGAAGCTTTCTTT

abundance: many
v_gene: TRBV20-1
d_gene: NA
j_gene: TRBJ1-5
CDR3aa: CSAPLTGFSQPQHF
CDR3nt: TGCAGTGCTCCACTCACAGGATTCAGTCAGCCCCAGCATTTT

abundance: many
v_gene: TRBV9
d_gene: NA
j_gene: TRBJ2-1
CDR3aa: CASSVGGIGNEQFF
CDR3nt: TGTGCCAGCAGCGTAGGAGGGATCGGCAATGAGCAGTTCTTC

abundance: NA
v_gene: TRBV19
d_gene: NA
j_gene: TRBJ2-1
CDR3aa: CASSGASSYNEQFF
CDR3nt: TGTGCCAGTAGCGGGGCTAGCTCCTACAATGAGCAGTTCTTC